One and the same sample provided the 10 T cell receptor beta chains below, sequenced in a study of T cells in Graves' hyperthyroidism and ophthalmopathy (dated by TCRdb to about 2019). Library preparation employed multiplex PCR. Reads for this sample came from an Illumina HiSeq 2000. Amplification of TCR beta CDR3 regions was carried out from RNA transcripts. For the first round of RT-PCR on the TCR CDR3, the HTBI primer set was used together with the Qiagen OneStep RT-PCR kit. The public reads were quality trimmed at Q25 with fastp and then assembled into clones with MiXCR by TCRdb, keeping productive beta chains. Each entry is one CDR3 protein sequence, shown with its most common DNA and genes. The sample table lists some 690,000 distinct CDR3 sequences, approximately 15% of them with a count of one. The ten biggest clones cover around 15% of the sample. The sample was blood. The receptors were sampled from a man aged 45-60 years with Graves' hyperthyroidism.

This clonotype was seen repeatedly, ten times or more. This chain connects TRBV11-2 to TRBJ2-1; D may be TRBD2 (5 bases). CDR3 size: 16 residues. V gave up 0 bases and J gave up 8 bases, with 17 bases separating them. From germline, CDR1 is SGHAT and CDR2 FQNNGV. CDR3 in DNA: TGTGCCAGCAGCTTAGAATGGACTGTTAAGCTCGATGAGCAGTTCTTC. Its translation is CASSLEWTVKLDEQFF.

In its sample, this clonotype was seen many times. The J gene is TRBJ1-2, the V gene TRBV11-2, with no clear D. Trimming removed 1 base from V and 8 bases from J, with 11 bases in between. The CDR3 length is 13 residues. Germline CDR1 and CDR2: SGHAT and FQNNGV. The DNA for the CDR3 is TGTGCCAGCAGCTTAGGGTGGGGAGACGGCTACACCTTC. Its protein is CASSLGWGDGYTF.

As to this clonotype: It may be a read error: a sequence one base away is much more abundant. This sequence joins TRBV3-1 and TRBJ1-6; unclear D gene. This CDR3 is 13 amino acids long. Germline values: CDR1 LGHDT, CDR2 YNNKEL (reference sequence). The CDR3 here is CASTTSYNPPLHF. DNA of the CDR3: TGTGCCAGCACCACTTCCTATAATCCACCCCTCCACTTT.

J is TRBJ1-1 and V is TRBV6-1; D remains unclear. CDR1 and CDR2 (germline): MNHNS, SASEGT. The CDR3 length is 13 residues. Trimming took off 5 bases at V and 13 bases at J, with 20 bases between the two ends. Here the CDR3 reads CASSFVPNPPVFF. DNA of the CDR3: TGTGCCAGCAGTTTCGTCCCCAACCCACCCGTTTTCTTT.

This clonotype was counted a few times. V and J are TRBV25-1 and TRBJ1-2, with TRBD1 identical over 10 bases. Looked up from germline, CDR1 is MGHDK and CDR2 is SYGVNS. V was pared by 7 bases and J by 3 bases, with 5 bases of the junction left unmatched. The CDR3 is made up of 14 amino acids. Written as DNA, the CDR3 is TGTGCCAGCATGGAGACAGGGGGCGACTATGGCTACACCTTC. Amino acid sequence: CASMETGGDYGYTF.

This clonotype was seen only a few times. The chain recombines TRBV19 with TRBJ1-2, with TRBD1 matching 8 bases. Germline V gene sequence: CDR1 LNHDA, CDR2 SQIVND (reference sequence). The CDR3 sequence is 14 residues long. The V gene end was trimmed by 5 bases and the J gene end by 7 bases; junction bases not matched to a gene: 9. The CDR3: CASSPSGGWAGYTF. CDR3 nucleotides: TGTGCCAGTAGTCCATCAGGGGGCTGGGCTGGCTACACCTTC.

In this sample, this clonotype turned up a few times. The genes are TRBV20-1 and TRBJ2-2, with TRBD2 matching 7 bases. Germline lookup yields CDR1 DFQATT and CDR2 SNEGSKA (reference sequence). This CDR3 region has 14 residues. Germline trimming cut 0 bases from V and 6 bases from J; bases unmatched to any gene: 4. Here the CDR3 reads CSARDTGLAGELFF. The DNA for the CDR3 is TGCAGTGCTAGAGATACCGGACTAGCCGGGGAGCTGTTTTTT.

This clonotype came up many times. The rearrangement links TRBV7-9 to TRBJ2-5; tentative D call: TRBD2 (6 bases). CDR1 SEHNR and CDR2 FQNEAQ come from the germline V gene (reference sequence). This CDR3 contains 16 residues. Trimming stripped 3 bases from V and 0 bases from J, with 14 bases between. CDR3 sequence: CASSFWSRRDQETQYF. The CDR3 region has the DNA TGTGCCAGCAGCTTTTGGTCGAGGAGGGACCAAGAGACCCAGTACTTC.

The V gene is TRBV4-3, the J gene TRBJ2-3, with D tentatively TRBD2 (5 bases). The V gene lost 2 bases and the J gene lost 6 bases, with 12 bases spanning the gap. Germline V lookup: CDR1 LGHNA, CDR2 YSLEER. The CDR3 spans 14 residues. The CDR3 bases are TGCGCCAGCAGCCAAAATCGAGGGTCGGATACGCAGTATTTT. This translates into CASSQNRGSDTQYF.

This clonotype was detected a few times. This chain connects TRBV25-1 to TRBJ1-1; TRBD1 matches 7 bases. The CDR3 runs to 16 residues. From germline, CDR1 is MGHDK and CDR2 SYGVNS. V dropped 6 bases and J dropped 4; count of bases not matched to a gene: 14. The CDR3 DNA is TGTGCCAGCAGCCGCCGACAGGGAGCAGGGGGCACTGAAGCTTTCTTT. Translation gives CASSRRQGAGGTEAFF. Complete variable domain (other parts from reference TRBV25-1 and TRBJ1-1): EADIYQTPRYLVIGTGKKITLECSQTMGHDKMYWYQQDPGMELHLIHYSYGVNSTEKGDLSSESTVSRIRTEHFPLTLESARPSHTSQYLCASSRRQGAGGTEAFFGQGTRLTVV.